The clone carrying this TCR beta chain was recorded a few times. Its antigen remains unknown. CDR1 is LGHDT and CDR2 is YNNKEL in the germline V gene (reference sequence). This CDR3 spans 13 amino acids. Trimming left V 1 base short and J 8 bases short, with 9 bases between. This specimen comes from a study of post-analysis software for immune sequencing data. Points from the study as a whole: In patients, TRBV5-6, TRBV5-1 and TRBV20-1 belonged to several TRBV segments found more frequently than in controls.

TCR beta cDNA libraries had unique molecular identifiers. TCRdb re-analysed the PCR reads in MiXCR, keeping a single row per CDR3 protein. The top ten clones hold approximately 7.6% of a sample with 350,000 to 500,000 distinct CDR3 sequences, over 30% of them seen once. The specimen was blood. The chain joins TRBV3-1 to TRBJ2-1, with unresolved D. The sequence derives from a girl aged 2 to 10 with multiple sclerosis. As DNA, the CDR3 is TGTGCCAGCAGCCAAGTTCTCCCCTATGAGCAGTTCTTC. Translated, it gives CASSQVLPYEQFF.